This T cell receptor beta chain derives from a study of blood T cell repertoires in COVID-19 (dated by TCRdb to between 2020 and 2021). Regarding the research as a whole: Collaborator samples came from the United States, Italy and Spain and covered acute and convalescent phases of COVID-19. The prospective study material was composed of cDNA or gDNA derived from T cells, B-cell-depleted T cells, or PBMCs. The dataset comprised deeply sampled blood TCRbeta repertoires from subjects exposed to, actively infected with, or recovered from COVID-19. The repertoires were released in a freely available public database intended as a resource for research on the immune response to SARS-CoV-2. Samples came from the ongoing ImmuneRACE study (first 160 participants) plus 1,254 subjects from 6 global collaborators. The sample metadata nearly always contained a de-identified subject ID, COVID-19 status, age in years and sex. HLA class I and class II types, where available, came from metadata supplied by the sample provider rather than from assay-based typing.

TCRbeta CDR3 regions were amplified from genomic DNA by means of the immunoSEQ Assay, a bias-controlled multiplex PCR. The authors' analysis ran thus. Nucleated cell counts per sample were estimated from amplification of reference gene primers within the assay. To quantify the absolute abundance of each unique TCRbeta CDR3 rearrangement, sequence reads were collapsed and filtered. For each sample, productive Simpson clonality was calculated by taking the square root of Simpson's diversity index across productive rearrangements. This is the immuneACCESS table as TCRdb keeps it, with only in-frame sequences that have V and J called. A part of the clones is gone; compared with another copy, unresolved V genes explain less than half, and the rest is unexplained. That table furnishes V, J and clone size, whereas the DNA furnished D and trimming. The sample records 100,000 to 120,000 clones, 76% of which are singletons. The top ten clones comprise 3.8% of the sample.

This clone was counted at least ten times. Its recognized antigen is unknown. Per-nucleotide qualities are absent, and no much larger clonotype sits a single base away. What the study reported, not specific to this receptor: How much clinical and demographic metadata was included differed by source and by participant, and the metadata was provided uncurated.

The collaborating institutions used their own protocols to collect whole blood in K2EDTA tubes. For TCRbeta analysis, collaborators shipped samples as frozen whole blood, isolated PBMCs, or DNA extracted from either of those sample types. The V end gives up 1 base and the J end 7 bases, leaving 5 bases in the junction not matched to a gene. The CDR3 runs 14 amino acids, cysteine and phenylalanine included. The only DNA kept is the CDR3, 42 bases in frame from the first base. CDR1 and CDR2 were assigned from the germline V gene (reference sequence) as LGHDT and YNNKEL. The receptor's source is a woman aged 80 or over with acute or convalescent COVID-19. Material for sequencing was peripheral blood. Recombination linked TRBV3-1 (or the pseudogene TRBV3-2) to TRBJ2-3, and 7 junctional nucleotides match TRBD2. The CDR3 protein sequence reads: CASSQGLALYTQYF. Here is the DNA: TGTGCCAGCAGCCAAGGACTAGCCCTCTATACGCAGTATTTT.